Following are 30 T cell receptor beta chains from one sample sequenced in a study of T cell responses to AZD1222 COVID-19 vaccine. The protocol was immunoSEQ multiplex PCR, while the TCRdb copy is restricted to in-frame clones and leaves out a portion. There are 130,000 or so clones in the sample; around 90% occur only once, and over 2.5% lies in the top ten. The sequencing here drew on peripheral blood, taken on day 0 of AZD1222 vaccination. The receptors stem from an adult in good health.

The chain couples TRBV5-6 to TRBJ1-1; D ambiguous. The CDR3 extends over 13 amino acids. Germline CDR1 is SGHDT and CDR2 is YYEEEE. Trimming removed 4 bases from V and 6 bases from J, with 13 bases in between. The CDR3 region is CASSPGPTSEAFF. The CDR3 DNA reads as TGTGCCAGCAGCCCGGGCCCCACGTCTGAAGCTTTCTTT.

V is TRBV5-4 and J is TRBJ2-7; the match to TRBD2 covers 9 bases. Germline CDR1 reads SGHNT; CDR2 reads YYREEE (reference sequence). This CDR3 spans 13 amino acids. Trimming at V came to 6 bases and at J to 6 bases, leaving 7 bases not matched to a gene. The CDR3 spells CASTSSGTLEQYF. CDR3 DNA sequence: TGTGCCAGCACCTCTAGCGGGACCCTCGAGCAGTACTTC. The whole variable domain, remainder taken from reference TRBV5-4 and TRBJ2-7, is ETGVTQSPTHLIKTRGQQVTLRCSSQSGHNTVSWYQQALGQGPQFIFQYYREEENGRGNFPPRFSGLQFPNYSSELNVNALELDDSALYLCASTSSGTLEQYFGPGTRLTVT.

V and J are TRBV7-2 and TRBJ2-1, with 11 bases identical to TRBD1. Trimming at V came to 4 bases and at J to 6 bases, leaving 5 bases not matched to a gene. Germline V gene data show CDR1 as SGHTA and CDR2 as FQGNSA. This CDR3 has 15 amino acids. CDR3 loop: CASSWTGGYGNEQFF. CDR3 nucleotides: TGTGCCAGCAGCTGGACAGGGGGCTACGGCAATGAGCAGTTCTTC.

CDR3 DNA: TGTGCCAGCTCTGGGCGGGGGGCAGGCTATGGCTACACCTTC. This sequence encodes CASSGRGAGYGYTF. The chain links TRBV6-5 to TRBJ1-2; D may be TRBD1 (6 bases). This CDR3 has 14 residues. The germline gives CDR1 MNHEY, CDR2 SVGAGI. The V and J ends lost 8 bases and 4 bases respectively, with 17 bases between them.

CDR3 sequence (DNA): TGTGCCAGCAGTGAACGAGGAAAAGCTTTCTTT. This gives the protein CASSERGKAFF. The chain combines TRBV6-1 with TRBJ1-1; D unresolved. The CDR3 length is 11 residues. In germline, CDR1 is MNHNS, CDR2 SASEGT. Trimming removed 2 bases at V and 9 bases at J, with 7 bases between.

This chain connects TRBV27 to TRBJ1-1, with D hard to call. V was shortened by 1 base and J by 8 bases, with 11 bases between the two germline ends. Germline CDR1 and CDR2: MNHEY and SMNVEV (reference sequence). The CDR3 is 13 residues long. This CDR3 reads CASSLYWGREAFF. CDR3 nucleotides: TGTGCCAGCAGTTTATATTGGGGTCGGGAAGCTTTCTTT.

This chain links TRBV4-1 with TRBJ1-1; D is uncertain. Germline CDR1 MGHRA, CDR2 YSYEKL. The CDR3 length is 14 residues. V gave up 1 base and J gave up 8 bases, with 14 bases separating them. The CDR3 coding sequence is TGCGCCAGCAGCCAAGGAGGTCCCTTTCCCGAAGCTTTCTTT. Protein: CASSQGGPFPEAFF.

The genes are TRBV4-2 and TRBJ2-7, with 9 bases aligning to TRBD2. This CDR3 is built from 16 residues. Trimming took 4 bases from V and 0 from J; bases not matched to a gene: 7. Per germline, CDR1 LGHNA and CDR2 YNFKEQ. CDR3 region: CASSRTGTSSSYEQYF. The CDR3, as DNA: TGTGCCAGCAGCCGCACCGGGACTAGCTCCTCCTACGAGCAGTACTTC.

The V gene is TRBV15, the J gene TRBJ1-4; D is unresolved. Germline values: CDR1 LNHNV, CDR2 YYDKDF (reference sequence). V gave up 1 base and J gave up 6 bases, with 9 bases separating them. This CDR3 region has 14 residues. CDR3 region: CATSRGGGDEKLFF. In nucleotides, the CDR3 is TGTGCCACCAGCAGAGGAGGCGGGGATGAAAAACTGTTTTTT.

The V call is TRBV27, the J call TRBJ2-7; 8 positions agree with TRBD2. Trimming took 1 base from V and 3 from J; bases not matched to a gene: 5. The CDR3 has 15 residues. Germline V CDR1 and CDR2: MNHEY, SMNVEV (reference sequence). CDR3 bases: TGTGCCAGCAGTTTATTTGGCGGGAGGATCTACGAGCAGTACTTC. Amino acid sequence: CASSLFGGRIYEQYF.

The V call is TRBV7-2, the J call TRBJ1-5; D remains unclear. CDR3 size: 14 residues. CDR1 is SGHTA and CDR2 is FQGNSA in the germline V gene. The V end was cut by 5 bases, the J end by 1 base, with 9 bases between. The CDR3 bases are TGTGCCAGCAGCCCACAGAGGAGCAATCAGCCCCAGCATTTT. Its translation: CASSPQRSNQPQHF. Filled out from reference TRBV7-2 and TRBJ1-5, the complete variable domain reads GAGVSQSPSNKVTEKGKDVELRCDPISGHTALYWYRQSLGQGLEFLIYFQGNSAPDKSGLPSDRFSAERTGGSVSTLTIQRTQQEDSAVYLCASSPQRSNQPQHFGDGTRLSIL.

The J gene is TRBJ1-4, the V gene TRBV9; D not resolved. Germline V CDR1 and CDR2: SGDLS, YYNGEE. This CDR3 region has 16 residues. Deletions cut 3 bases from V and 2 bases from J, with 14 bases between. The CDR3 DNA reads TGTGCCAGCAGCGCCCTCCCGGGAGGCACTAATGAAAAACTGTTTTTT. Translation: CASSALPGGTNEKLFF.

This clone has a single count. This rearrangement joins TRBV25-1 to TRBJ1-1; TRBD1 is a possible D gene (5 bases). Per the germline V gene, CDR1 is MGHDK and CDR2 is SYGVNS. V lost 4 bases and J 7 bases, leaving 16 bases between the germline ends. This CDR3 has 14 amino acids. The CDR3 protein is CASSASRGKGEAFF. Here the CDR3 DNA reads TGTGCCAGCAGTGCCTCACGGGGCAAGGGTGAAGCTTTCTTT.

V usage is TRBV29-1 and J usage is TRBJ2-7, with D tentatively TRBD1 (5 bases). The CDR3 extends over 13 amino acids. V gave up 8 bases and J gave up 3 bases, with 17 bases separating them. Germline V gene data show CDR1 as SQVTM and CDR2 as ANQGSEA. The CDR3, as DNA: TGCAGCCCTTATCTGGACAAGAACTACGAGCAGTACTTC. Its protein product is CSPYLDKNYEQYF.

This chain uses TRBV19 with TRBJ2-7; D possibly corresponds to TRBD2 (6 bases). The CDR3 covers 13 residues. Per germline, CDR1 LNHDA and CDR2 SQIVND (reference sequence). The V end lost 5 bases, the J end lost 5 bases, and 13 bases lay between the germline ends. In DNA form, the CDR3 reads TGTGCCAGTAGTCCTCGCGGGAAAGACGAGCAGTACTTC. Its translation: CASSPRGKDEQYF. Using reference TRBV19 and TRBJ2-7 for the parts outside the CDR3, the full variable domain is DGGITQSPKYLFRKEGQNVTLSCEQNLNHDAMYWYRQDPGQGLRLIYYSQIVNDFQKGDIAEGYSVSREKKESFPLTVTSAQKNPTAFYLCASSPRGKDEQYFGPGTRLTVT.

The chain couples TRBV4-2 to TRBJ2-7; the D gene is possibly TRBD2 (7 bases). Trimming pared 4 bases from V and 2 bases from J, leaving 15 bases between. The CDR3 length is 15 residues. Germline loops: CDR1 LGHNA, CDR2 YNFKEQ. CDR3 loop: CASSPRGGGPYEQYF. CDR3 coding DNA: TGTGCCAGCAGCCCTAGAGGGGGAGGGCCCTACGAGCAGTACTTC.

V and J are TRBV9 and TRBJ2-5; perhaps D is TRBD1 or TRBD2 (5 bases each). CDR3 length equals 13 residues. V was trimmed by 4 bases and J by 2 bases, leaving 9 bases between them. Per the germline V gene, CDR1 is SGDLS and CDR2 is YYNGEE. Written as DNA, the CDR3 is TGTGCCAGCAGCAGGGACCTACAAGAGACCCAGTACTTC. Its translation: CASSRDLQETQYF.

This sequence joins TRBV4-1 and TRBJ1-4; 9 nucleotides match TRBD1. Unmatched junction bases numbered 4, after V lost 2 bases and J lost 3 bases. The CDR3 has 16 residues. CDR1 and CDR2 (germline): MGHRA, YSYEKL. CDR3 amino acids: CASSQPDRGANEKLFF. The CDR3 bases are TGCGCCAGCAGCCAACCGGACAGGGGAGCTAATGAAAAACTGTTTTTT.

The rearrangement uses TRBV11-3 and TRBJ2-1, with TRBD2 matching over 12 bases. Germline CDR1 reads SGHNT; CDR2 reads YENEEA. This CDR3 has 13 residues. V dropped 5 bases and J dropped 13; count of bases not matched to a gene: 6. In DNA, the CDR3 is TGTGCCAGCAGCGATTGGACTAGCGGGATTCAGTTCTTC. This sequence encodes CASSDWTSGIQFF.

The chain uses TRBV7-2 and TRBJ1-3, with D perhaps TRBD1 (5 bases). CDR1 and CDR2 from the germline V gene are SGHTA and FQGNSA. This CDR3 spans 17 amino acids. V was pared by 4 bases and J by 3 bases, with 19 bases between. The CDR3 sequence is CASSYGSRNRLGNTIYF. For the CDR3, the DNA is TGTGCCAGCAGCTATGGGTCGAGGAACAGGCTTGGAAACACCATATATTTT.

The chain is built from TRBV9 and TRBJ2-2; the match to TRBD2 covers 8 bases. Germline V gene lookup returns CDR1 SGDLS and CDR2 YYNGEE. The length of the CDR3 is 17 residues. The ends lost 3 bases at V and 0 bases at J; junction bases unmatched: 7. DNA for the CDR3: TGTGCCAGCAGCGAAACTAGCGGCTACGCGAACACCGGGGAGCTGTTTTTT. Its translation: CASSETSGYANTGELFF.

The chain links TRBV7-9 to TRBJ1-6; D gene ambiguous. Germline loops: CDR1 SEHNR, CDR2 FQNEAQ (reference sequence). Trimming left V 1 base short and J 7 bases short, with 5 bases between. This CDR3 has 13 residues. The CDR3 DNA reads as TGTGCCAGCAGCTTAGTCGGGAATTCACCCCTCCACTTT. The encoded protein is CASSLVGNSPLHF.

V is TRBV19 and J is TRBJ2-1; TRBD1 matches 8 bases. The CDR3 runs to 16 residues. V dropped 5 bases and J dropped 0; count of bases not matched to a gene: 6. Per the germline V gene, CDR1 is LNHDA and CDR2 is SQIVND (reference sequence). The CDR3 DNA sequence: TGTGCCAGTAGTCCCCCGACAGGGGACTCCTACAATGAGCAGTTCTTC. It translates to CASSPPTGDSYNEQFF.

Written as DNA, the CDR3 is TGCGCCAGCAGCCAAGGGACTTTTGACGAGCAGTACTTC. Its translation is CASSQGTFDEQYF. The chain carries TRBV4-1 and TRBJ2-7; a weak D match, TRBD2 (5 bases). V was clipped by 1 base and J by 5 bases, with 9 bases between them. CDR1 and CDR2 from the germline V gene are MGHRA and YSYEKL. The CDR3 spans 13 residues.

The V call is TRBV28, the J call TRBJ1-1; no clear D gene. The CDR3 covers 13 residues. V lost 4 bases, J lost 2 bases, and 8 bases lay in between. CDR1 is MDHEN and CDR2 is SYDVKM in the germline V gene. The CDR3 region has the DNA TGTGCCAGCAGTTATCGGGCCAACACTGAAGCTTTCTTT. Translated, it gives CASSYRANTEAFF.

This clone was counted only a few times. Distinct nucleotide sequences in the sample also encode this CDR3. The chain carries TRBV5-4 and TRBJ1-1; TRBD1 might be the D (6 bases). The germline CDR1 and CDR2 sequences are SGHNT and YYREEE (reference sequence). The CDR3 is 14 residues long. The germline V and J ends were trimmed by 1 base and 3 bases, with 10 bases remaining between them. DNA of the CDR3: TGTGCCAGCAGCTTGTGGGGGGCTGACACTGAAGCTTTCTTT. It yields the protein CASSLWGADTEAFF.

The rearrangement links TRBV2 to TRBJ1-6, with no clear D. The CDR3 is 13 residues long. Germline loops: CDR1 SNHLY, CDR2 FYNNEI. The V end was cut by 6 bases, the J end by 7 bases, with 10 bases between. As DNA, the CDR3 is TGTGCCAGCAGGCCTCTGGAGAATTCACCCCTCCACTTT. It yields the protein CASRPLENSPLHF.

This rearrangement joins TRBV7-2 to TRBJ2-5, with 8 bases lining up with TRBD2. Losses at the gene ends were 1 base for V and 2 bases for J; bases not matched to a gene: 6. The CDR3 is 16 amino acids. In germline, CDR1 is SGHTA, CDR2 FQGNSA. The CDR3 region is CASSLERLALQETQYF. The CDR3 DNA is TGTGCCAGCAGCTTAGAACGACTAGCGCTGCAAGAGACCCAGTACTTC.

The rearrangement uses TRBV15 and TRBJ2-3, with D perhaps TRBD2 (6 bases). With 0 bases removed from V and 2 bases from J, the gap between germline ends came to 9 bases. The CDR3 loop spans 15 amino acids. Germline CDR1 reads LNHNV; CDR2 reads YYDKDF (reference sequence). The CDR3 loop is CATSRDLAHTDTQYF. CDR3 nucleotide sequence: TGTGCCACCAGCAGAGACCTAGCGCACACAGATACGCAGTATTTT.

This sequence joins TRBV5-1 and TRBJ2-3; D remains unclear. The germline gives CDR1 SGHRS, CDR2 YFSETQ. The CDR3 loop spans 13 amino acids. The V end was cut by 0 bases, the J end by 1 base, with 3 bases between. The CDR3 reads CASSLEGTDTQYF. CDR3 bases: TGCGCCAGCAGCTTGGAGGGCACAGATACGCAGTATTTT.